A selection of T cell receptor beta chains follows, all from one sample in a study of regulatory T cells in long-lasting Graves disease. In TCRdb, the multiplex PCR reads were re-called with MiXCR into one record per CDR3 protein. The sample shows about 430,000 distinct CDR3 sequences, 14% to 15% of them seen only once. Separately, the same data were catalogued under a study of T cells in Graves' hyperthyroidism and ophthalmopathy.

This sample comprised peripheral blood mononuclear cells (PBMCs), obtained at new diagnosis, from a patient treated with antithyroid drugs. The receptors originated from a woman aged 35 to 49 with Graves disease. The CDR3 runs from the conserved cysteine through the conserved F or W. D genes are given only for firm matches. Not every row has a clone size; where given, it reads once, few, many or a size class.

TRBJ2-7 | . | TRBV11-2 | few | TGTGCCAGCAGTTTCGGCAGTCCCTACGAGCAGTACTTC | CASSFGSPYEQYF
TRBJ2-3 | . | TRBV11-2 | many | TGTGCCAGCAGCTTATCCGGGTTAGCAAAGGGAGATACGCAGTATTTT | CASSLSGLAKGDTQYF
TRBJ2-7 | TRBD2 | TRBV20-1 | . | TGCAGTGCTAGAGAGCCAGCGGGAGGCCCCTACGAGCAGTACTTC | CSAREPAGGPYEQYF
TRBJ2-7 | . | TRBV28 | many | TGTGCCAGCTTTAAGGGACCTTACGAGCAGTACTTC | CASFKGPYEQYF
TRBJ1-1 | TRBD1 | TRBV9 | few | TGTGCCAGCAGCGTAGGGGACAGGTCCACTGAAGCTTTCTTT | CASSVGDRSTEAFF
TRBJ1-3 | . | TRBV5-1 | . | TGCGCCAGCAGCTTGGCCTCCGCTGGAAACACCATATATTTT | CASSLASAGNTIYF
TRBJ2-2 | TRBD1 | TRBV3-1 | . | TGTGCCAGCAGCGCCACCGGGACAGTCCGCACCGGGGAGCTGTTTTTT | CASSATGTVRTGELFF
TRBJ2-7 | . | TRBV20-1 | many | TGCAGTGCCCAGAAGGGACTCGACTCCCCCGAGCAGTACTTC | CSAQKGLDSPEQYF
TRBJ2-3 | . | TRBV15 | many | TGTGCCACCAGCAGAGCCCTCACAGATACGCAGTATTTT | CATSRALTDTQYF
TRBJ2-7 | . | TRBV12-3/TRBV12-4 | many | TGTGCCAGCAGTTTGGAGGGGGGCTTCTACGAGCAGTACTTC | CASSLEGGFYEQYF
TRBJ1-2 | . | TRBV29-1 | few | TGCAGCGTTCTGGGGGGCGGTGGCTACACCTTC | CSVLGGGGYTF
TRBJ2-3 | . | TRBV11-3 | many | TGTGCCAGCAGCTTATTTGGGGGTAGCGGCACAGATACGCAGTATTTT | CASSLFGGSGTDTQYF
TRBJ2-2 | TRBD1 | TRBV19 | few | TGTGCCAGTAGTATGTTTTCAGGGGGCGGTACCGGGGAGCTGTTTTTT | CASSMFSGGGTGELFF
TRBJ2-3 | TRBD2 | TRBV10-1 | . | TGCGCCAGCAGTGACAACGGACTAGTGGGGACAGATACGCAGTATTTT | CASSDNGLVGTDTQYF
TRBJ1-3 | TRBD1 | TRBV28 | many | TGTGCCAGTTCCGGGACAGGGTCTGGAAACACCATATATTTT | CASSGTGSGNTIYF
TRBJ2-3 | TRBD2 | TRBV9 | many | TGTGCCAGCAGCGTAAAGGCGGGAGCTCGAGATACGCAGTATTTT | CASSVKAGARDTQYF
TRBJ1-2 | . | TRBV10-3 | . | TGTGCCATCAGTGAGGCCGACGGGACTAACTATGGCTACACCTTC | CAISEADGTNYGYTF